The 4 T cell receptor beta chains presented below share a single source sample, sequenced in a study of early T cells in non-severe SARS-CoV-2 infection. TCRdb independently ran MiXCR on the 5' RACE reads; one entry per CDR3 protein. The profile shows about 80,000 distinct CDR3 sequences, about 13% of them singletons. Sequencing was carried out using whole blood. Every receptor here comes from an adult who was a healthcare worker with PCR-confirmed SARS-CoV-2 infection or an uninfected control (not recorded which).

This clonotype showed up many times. The CDR3 reads CASSYLHRVDQPQHF. CDR3 sequence (DNA): TGTGCCAGCAGTTACCTCCACAGGGTTGATCAGCCCCAGCATTTT. The chain employs TRBV6-2 or TRBV6-3 and TRBJ1-5; a possible D gene is TRBD1 (6 bases). The CDR3 length is 15 residues. Germline loops: CDR1 MNHEY, CDR2 SVGEGT. The V gene lost 2 bases and the J gene lost 5 bases, with 13 bases spanning the gap.

The CDR3 region has the DNA TGCGCCAGCAGAATAACTAGCGGGGGGTACGAGCAGTACTTC. Translation: CASRITSGGYEQYF. This rearrangement joins TRBV5-1 to TRBJ2-7, with 12 bases fitting TRBD2. The V segment lost 5 bases and the J segment 4 bases; nucleotides outside the gene matches: 4. The CDR3 loop spans 14 amino acids. Germline V gives CDR1 SGHRS, CDR2 YFSETQ.

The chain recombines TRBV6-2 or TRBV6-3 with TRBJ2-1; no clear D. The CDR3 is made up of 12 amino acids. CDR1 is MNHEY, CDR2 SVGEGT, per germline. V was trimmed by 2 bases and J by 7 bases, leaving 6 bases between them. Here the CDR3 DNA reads TGTGCCAGCAGTTACGGATGGAATGAGCAGTTCTTC. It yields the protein CASSYGWNEQFF.

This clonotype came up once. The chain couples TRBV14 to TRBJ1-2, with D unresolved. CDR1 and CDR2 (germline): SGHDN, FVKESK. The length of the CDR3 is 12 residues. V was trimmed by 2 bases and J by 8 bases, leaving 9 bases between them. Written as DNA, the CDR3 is TGTGCCAGCAGCCAAAGAGGGCGCGGCTACACCTTC. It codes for CASSQRGRGYTF.